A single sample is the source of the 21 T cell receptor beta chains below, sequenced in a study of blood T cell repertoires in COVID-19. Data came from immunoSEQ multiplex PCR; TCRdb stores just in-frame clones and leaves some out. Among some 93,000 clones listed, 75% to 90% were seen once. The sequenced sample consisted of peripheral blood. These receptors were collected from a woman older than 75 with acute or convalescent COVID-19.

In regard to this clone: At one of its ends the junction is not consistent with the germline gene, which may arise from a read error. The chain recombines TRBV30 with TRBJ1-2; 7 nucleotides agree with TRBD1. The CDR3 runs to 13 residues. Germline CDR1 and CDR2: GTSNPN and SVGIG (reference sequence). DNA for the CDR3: TGTGCCTGGAGTAACGACTTTCGACAGGGCTCCGATTTC. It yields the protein CAWSNDFRQGSDF.

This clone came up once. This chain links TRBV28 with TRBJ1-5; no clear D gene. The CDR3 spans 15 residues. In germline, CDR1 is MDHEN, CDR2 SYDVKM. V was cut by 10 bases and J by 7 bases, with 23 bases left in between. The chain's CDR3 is CAIGKGVLREQPQHF. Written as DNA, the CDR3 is TGTGCCATCGGAAAAGGTGTGCTGAGGGAGCAGCCCCAGCATTTT.

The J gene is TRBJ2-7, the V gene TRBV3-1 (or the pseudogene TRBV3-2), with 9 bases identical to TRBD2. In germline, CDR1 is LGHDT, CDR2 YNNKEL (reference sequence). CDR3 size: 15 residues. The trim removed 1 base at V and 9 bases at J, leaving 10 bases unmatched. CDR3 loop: CASSQGVAGEVGQYF. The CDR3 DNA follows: TGTGCCAGCAGCCAAGGGGTAGCGGGAGAAGTGGGGCAGTACTTC.

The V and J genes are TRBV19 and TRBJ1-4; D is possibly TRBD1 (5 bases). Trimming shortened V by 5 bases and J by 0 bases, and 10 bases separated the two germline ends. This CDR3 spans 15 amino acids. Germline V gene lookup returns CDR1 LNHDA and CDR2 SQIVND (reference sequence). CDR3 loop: CASSSPGPTNEKLFF. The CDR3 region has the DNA TGTGCCAGTAGTTCCCCAGGGCCAACTAATGAAAAACTGTTTTTT.

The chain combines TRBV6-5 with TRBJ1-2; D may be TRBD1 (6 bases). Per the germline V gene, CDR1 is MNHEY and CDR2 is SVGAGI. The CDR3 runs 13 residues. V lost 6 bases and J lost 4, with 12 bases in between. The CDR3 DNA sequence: TGTGCCAGCAGGACGACAGGAATCTATGGCTACACCTTC. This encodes CASRTTGIYGYTF.

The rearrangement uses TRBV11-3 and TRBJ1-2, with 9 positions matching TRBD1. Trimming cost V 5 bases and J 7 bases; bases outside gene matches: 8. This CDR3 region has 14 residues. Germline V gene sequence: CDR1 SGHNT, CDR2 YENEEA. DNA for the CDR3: TGTGCCAGCAGCCGGGACAGGGCTCTAGGTGGCTACACCTTC. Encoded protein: CASSRDRALGGYTF. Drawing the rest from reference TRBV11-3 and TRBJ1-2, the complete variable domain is EAGVVQSPRYKIIEKKQPVAFWCNPISGHNTLYWYLQNLGQGPELLIRYENEEAVDDSQLPKDRFSAERLKGVDSTLKIQPAELGDSAVYLCASSRDRALGGYTFGSGTRLTVV.

The DNA of the CDR3 is TGTGCCAGCAGCCGGACAGGGGGCGGCGCTGAAGCTTTCTTT. Translation: CASSRTGGGAEAFF. The chain couples TRBV5-5 to TRBJ1-1, with 11 bases that match TRBD1. The CDR3 runs 14 residues. Germline assignment: CDR1 SGHKS and CDR2 YYEKEE (reference sequence). The V segment lost 4 bases and the J segment 6 bases; nucleotides outside the gene matches: 5.

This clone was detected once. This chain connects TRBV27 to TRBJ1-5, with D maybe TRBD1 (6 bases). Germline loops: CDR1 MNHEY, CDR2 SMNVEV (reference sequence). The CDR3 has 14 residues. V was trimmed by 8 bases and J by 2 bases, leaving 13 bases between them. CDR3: CASSGGLGNQPQHF. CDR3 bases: TGTGCCAGCTCGGGGGGGCTTGGCAATCAGCCCCAGCATTTT.

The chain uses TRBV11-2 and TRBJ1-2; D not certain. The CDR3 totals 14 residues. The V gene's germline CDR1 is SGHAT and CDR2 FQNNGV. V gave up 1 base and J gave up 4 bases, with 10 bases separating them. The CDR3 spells CASSLVGGPYGYTF. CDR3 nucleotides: TGTGCCAGCAGCTTAGTCGGTGGTCCCTATGGCTACACCTTC.

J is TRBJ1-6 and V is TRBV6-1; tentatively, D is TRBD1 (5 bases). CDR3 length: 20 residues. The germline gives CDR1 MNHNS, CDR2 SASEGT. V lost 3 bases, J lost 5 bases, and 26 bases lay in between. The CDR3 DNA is TGTGCCAGCAGTGAGAAGCGTTCTTGGGGCGGCCACTCAAATAATTCACCCCTCCACTTT. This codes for CASSEKRSWGGHSNNSPLHF.

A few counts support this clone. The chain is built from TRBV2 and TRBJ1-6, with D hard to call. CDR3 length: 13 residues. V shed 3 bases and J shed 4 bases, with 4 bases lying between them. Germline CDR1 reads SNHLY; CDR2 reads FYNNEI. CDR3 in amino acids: CASSDRYNSPLHF. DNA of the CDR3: TGTGCCAGCAGTGACAGATATAATTCACCCCTCCACTTT.

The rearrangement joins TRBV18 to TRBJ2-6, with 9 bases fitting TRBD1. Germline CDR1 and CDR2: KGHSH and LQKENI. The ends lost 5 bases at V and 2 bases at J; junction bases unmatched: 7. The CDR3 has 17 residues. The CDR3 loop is CASSATGTGTGANVLTF. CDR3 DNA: TGTGCCAGCTCAGCAACCGGGACAGGGACTGGGGCCAACGTCCTGACTTTC.

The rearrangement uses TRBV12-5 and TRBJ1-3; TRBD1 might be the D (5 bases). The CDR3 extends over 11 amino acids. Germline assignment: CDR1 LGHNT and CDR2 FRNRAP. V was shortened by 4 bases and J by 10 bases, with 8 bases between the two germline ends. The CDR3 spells CASGSGRTIYF. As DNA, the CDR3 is TGTGCTAGTGGTTCAGGGAGGACCATATATTTT.

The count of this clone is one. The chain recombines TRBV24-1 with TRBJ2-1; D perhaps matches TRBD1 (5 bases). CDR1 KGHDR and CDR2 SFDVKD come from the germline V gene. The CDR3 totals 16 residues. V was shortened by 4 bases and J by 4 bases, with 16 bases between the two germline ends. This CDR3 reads CATSDPGATGYNEQFF. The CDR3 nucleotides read TGTGCCACCAGTGACCCCGGAGCCACAGGATACAATGAGCAGTTCTTC.

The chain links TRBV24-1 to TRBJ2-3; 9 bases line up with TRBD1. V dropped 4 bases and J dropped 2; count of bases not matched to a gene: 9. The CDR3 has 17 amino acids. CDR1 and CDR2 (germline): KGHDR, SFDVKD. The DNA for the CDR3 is TGTGCCACCAGTGACCCCGGACAGGGGCCCGCCACAGATACGCAGTATTTT. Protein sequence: CATSDPGQGPATDTQYF.

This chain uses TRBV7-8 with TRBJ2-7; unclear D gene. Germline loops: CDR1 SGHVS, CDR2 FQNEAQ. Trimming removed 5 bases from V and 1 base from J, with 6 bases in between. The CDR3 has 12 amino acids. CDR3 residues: CASSQPSYEQYF. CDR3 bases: TGTGCCAGCAGCCAGCCGTCCTACGAGCAGTACTTC.

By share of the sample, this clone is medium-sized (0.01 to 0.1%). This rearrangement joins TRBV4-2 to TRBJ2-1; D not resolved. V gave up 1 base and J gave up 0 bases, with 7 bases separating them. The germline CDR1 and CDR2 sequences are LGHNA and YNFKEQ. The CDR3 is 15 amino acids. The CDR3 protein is CASSQGAGSYNEQFF. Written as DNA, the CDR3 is TGTGCCAGCAGCCAAGGTGCAGGCTCCTACAATGAGCAGTTCTTC.

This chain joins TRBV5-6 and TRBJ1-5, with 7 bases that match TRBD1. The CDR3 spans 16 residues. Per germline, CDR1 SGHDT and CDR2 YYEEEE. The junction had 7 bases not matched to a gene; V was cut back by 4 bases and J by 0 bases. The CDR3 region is CASSPSGTASNQPQHF. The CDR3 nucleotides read TGTGCCAGCAGCCCCTCCGGGACAGCTAGCAATCAGCCCCAGCATTTT. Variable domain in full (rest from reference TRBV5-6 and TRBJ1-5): DAGVTQSPTHLIKTRGQQVTLRCSPKSGHDTVSWYQQALGQGPQFIFQYYEEEERQRGNFPDRFSGHQFPNYSSELNVNALLLGDSALYLCASSPSGTASNQPQHFGDGTRLSIL.

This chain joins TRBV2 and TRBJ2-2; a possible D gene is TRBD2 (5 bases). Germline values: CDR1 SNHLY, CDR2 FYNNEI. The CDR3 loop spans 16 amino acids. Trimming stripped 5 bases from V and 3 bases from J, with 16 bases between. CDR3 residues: CASSTGREKYTGELFF. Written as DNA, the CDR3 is TGTGCCAGCAGTACTGGACGGGAAAAATACACCGGGGAGCTGTTTTTT.

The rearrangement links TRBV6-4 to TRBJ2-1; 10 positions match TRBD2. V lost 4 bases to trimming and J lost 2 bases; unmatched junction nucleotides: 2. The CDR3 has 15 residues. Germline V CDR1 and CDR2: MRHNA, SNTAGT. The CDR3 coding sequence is TGTGCCAGCAGTGGACTAGCGGGCCCCTACAATGAGCAGTTCTTC. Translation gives CASSGLAGPYNEQFF.

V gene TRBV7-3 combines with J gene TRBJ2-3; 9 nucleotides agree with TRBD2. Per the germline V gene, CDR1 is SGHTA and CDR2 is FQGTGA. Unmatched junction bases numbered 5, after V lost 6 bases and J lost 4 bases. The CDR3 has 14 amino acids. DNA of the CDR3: TGTGCCAGCAGTCAAGCGGGGGGTTCAGATACGCAGTATTTT. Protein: CASSQAGGSDTQYF.